Shown below are 21 T cell receptor beta chains from a single sample sequenced in a study of cytomegalovirus exposure and HLA in healthy donors. The PCR made use of 60 Vbeta and 13 Jbeta primers. TCRdb's copy holds only in-frame clones and misses some; the assay was immunoSEQ multiplex PCR. This table has 140,000 to 150,000 clones, over 70% appearing once. Sequencing was carried out using PBMCs. The receptors derive from a man aged 35 to 55 in good health and CMV-seronegative.

The rearrangement joins TRBV7-8 to TRBJ1-5; 7 positions agree with TRBD1. The V gene end was trimmed by 1 base and the J gene end by 6 bases; junction bases not matched to a gene: 6. Looked up from germline, CDR1 is SGHVS and CDR2 is FQNEAQ. The CDR3 runs to 15 residues. CDR3 DNA sequence: TGTGCCAGCAGCTTAGGGCGACAGGGTAGTCAGCCCCAGCATTTT. Protein sequence: CASSLGRQGSQPQHF. Drawing the rest from reference TRBV7-8 and TRBJ1-5, the complete variable domain is GAGVSQSPRYKVAKRGQDVALRCDPISGHVSLFWYQQALGQGPEFLTYFQNEAQLDKSGLPSDRFFAERPEGSVSTLKIQRTQQEDSAVYLCASSLGRQGSQPQHFGDGTRLSIL.

Only one count was recorded for this clone. The gene calls are TRBV4-1 and TRBJ1-2; the D is unclear. Germline values: CDR1 MGHRA, CDR2 YSYEKL. The CDR3 length is 15 residues. V was clipped by 4 bases and J by 4 bases, with 16 bases between them. The CDR3 reads CASSLQSRGIYGYTF. The CDR3 bases are TGCGCCAGCAGCCTCCAATCCCGAGGGATCTATGGCTACACCTTC.

This clone was detected only a few times. V usage is TRBV9 and J usage is TRBJ1-6; possibly TRBD1 for D (6 bases). The CDR3 is 16 residues long. The germline V gene encodes CDR1 SGDLS and CDR2 YYNGEE. V was cut by 7 bases and J by 7 bases, with 21 bases left in between. Here the CDR3 reads CASAGDKGRWNSPLHF. CDR3 coding DNA: TGTGCCAGCGCAGGGGACAAGGGACGATGGAATTCACCCCTCCACTTT. Full variable domain (rest looked up from reference TRBV9 and TRBJ1-6): DSGVTQTPKHLITATGQRVTLRCSPRSGDLSVYWYQQSLDQGLQFLIQYYNGEERAKGNILERFSAQQFPDLHSELNLSSLELGDSALYFCASAGDKGRWNSPLHFGNGTRLTVT.

The chain joins TRBV6-6 to TRBJ1-4, with D unclear. Trimming took off 10 bases at V and 4 bases at J, with 19 bases between the two ends. This CDR3 has 15 amino acids. Germline V lookup: CDR1 MNHNY, CDR2 SVGAGI (reference sequence). CDR3 in DNA: TGTGCCACCCCTAGCCGCTGGGCGGGTAATGAAAAACTGTTTTTT. Translating it yields CATPSRWAGNEKLFF.

CDR3 sequence: CASSEPQTEAFF. CDR3 nucleotides: TGTGCCAGCAGTGAACCGCAGACTGAAGCTTTCTTT. The rearrangement links TRBV6-5 to TRBJ1-1; D is unresolved. This CDR3 is 12 amino acids long. CDR1 and CDR2 (germline): MNHEY, SVGAGI. Trimming cost V 5 bases and J 5 bases, with 9 bases left between them.

This clone showed up just once. The chain is built from TRBV13 and TRBJ1-4; 9 bases are a match to TRBD1. Germline CDR1 PRHDT, CDR2 FYEKMQ (reference sequence). V dropped 4 bases and J dropped 4; count of bases not matched to a gene: 16. The length of the CDR3 is 19 residues. The CDR3 nucleotides are TGTGCCAGCAGCTGGGGACAGGGAGGGAGCATGGGAGTTAATGAAAAACTGTTTTTT. This sequence encodes CASSWGQGGSMGVNEKLFF.

The V gene is TRBV10-3, the J gene TRBJ2-2; tentative D call: TRBD1 (5 bases). Germline CDR1 is ENHRY and CDR2 is SYGVKD. This CDR3 contains 13 residues. Trimming pared 4 bases from V and 5 bases from J, leaving 8 bases between. CDR3 bases: TGTGCCATCAGTGGAAGGGGAACCGGGGAGCTGTTTTTT. Protein sequence: CAISGRGTGELFF.

The chain combines TRBV10-1 with TRBJ1-1; tentative D call: TRBD1 (5 bases). Germline loops: CDR1 WNHNN, CDR2 SYGVQD (reference sequence). CDR3 length: 14 amino acids. V shed 6 bases and J shed 3 bases, with 14 bases lying between them. This CDR3 is CASRETRGDTEAFF. For the CDR3, the DNA is TGCGCCAGCAGGGAGACTCGGGGGGACACTGAAGCTTTCTTT.

As DNA, the CDR3 is TGTGCCAGCAGTTTCCCGTCTCCGGGGGGGTACAATGAGCAGTTCTTC. Amino acid sequence: CASSFPSPGGYNEQFF. The chain carries TRBV28 and TRBJ2-1, with 8 bases that match TRBD2. The CDR3 spans 16 residues. Trimming at V came to 3 bases and at J to 4 bases, leaving 8 bases not matched to a gene. The germline gives CDR1 MDHEN, CDR2 SYDVKM.

The chain couples TRBV5-1 to TRBJ1-1; no reliable D call. Germline V lookup: CDR1 SGHRS, CDR2 YFSETQ. This CDR3 has 12 amino acids. V was trimmed by 2 bases and J by 8 bases, leaving 10 bases between them. CDR3 sequence (DNA): TGCGCCAGCAGCTTTCGGGGAGAAGAAGCTTTCTTT. It yields the protein CASSFRGEEAFF.

This chain connects TRBV19 to TRBJ2-1, with D unresolved. Looked up from germline, CDR1 is LNHDA and CDR2 is SQIVND (reference sequence). Trimming removed 3 bases from V and 3 bases from J, with 9 bases in between. The CDR3 spans 14 residues. The CDR3 protein is CASSMFRVYNEQFF. CDR3 coding DNA: TGTGCCAGTAGTATGTTTAGAGTCTACAATGAGCAGTTCTTC. Supplemented by reference TRBV19 and TRBJ2-1, the full variable domain reads DGGITQSPKYLFRKEGQNVTLSCEQNLNHDAMYWYRQDPGQGLRLIYYSQIVNDFQKGDIAEGYSVSREKKESFPLTVTSAQKNPTAFYLCASSMFRVYNEQFFGPGTRLTVL.

V gene TRBV7-9 combines with J gene TRBJ2-5; 8 nucleotides agree with TRBD1. This CDR3 is 15 amino acids long. The V gene end was trimmed by 0 bases and the J gene end by 3 bases; junction bases not matched to a gene: 3. Per the germline V gene, CDR1 is SEHNR and CDR2 is FQNEAQ (reference sequence). The CDR3 DNA is TGTGCCAGCAGCTTAGCCCTGACAGGGGAAGAGACCCAGTACTTC. It translates to CASSLALTGEETQYF. Variable domain in full (rest from reference TRBV7-9 and TRBJ2-5): DTGVSQNPRHKITKRGQNVTFRCDPISEHNRLYWYRQTLGQGPEFLTYFQNEAQLEKSRLLSDRFSAERPKGSFSTLEIQRTEQGDSAMYLCASSLALTGEETQYFGPGTRLLVL.

The CDR3 nucleotides are TGTGCCAGCAGCGTAGTAGGGGGTAACTATGGCTACACCTTC. Its translation: CASSVVGGNYGYTF. The chain couples TRBV9 to TRBJ1-2, with TRBD1 as a possible D gene (6 bases). This CDR3 spans 14 amino acids. V gave up 0 bases and J gave up 1 base, with 7 bases separating them. The germline gives CDR1 SGDLS, CDR2 YYNGEE.

As to this clone: The same CDR3 can be traced to other DNA sequences in this sample. The chain has TRBV5-1 and TRBJ1-1; D gene ambiguous. Germline assignment: CDR1 SGHRS and CDR2 YFSETQ. Trimming took 0 bases from V and 2 from J, leaving 5 bases between them. The CDR3 has 13 amino acids. CDR3 nucleotide sequence: TGCGCCAGCAGCTTGGACATAAACACTGAAGCTTTCTTT. Protein product: CASSLDINTEAFF.

The chain joins TRBV6-1 to TRBJ2-7, with 7 nucleotides matching TRBD1. Per the germline V gene, CDR1 is MNHNS and CDR2 is SASEGT. V lost 2 bases and J lost 0; bases outside the gene matches: 4. The CDR3 spans 15 residues. The CDR3 nucleotides are TGTGCCAGCAGTGAAACTGGGACAGCCTCCTACGAGCAGTACTTC. It specifies CASSETGTASYEQYF.

The chain couples TRBV4-1 to TRBJ2-7; 13 nucleotides line up with TRBD2. There are 16 residues in the CDR3. Trimming took 0 bases from V and 4 from J; bases not matched to a gene: 3. Per germline, CDR1 MGHRA and CDR2 YSYEKL. The CDR3 DNA sequence: TGCGCCAGCAGCCAAGAACGGACTAGCGGGGGTTACGAGCAGTACTTC. Translation gives CASSQERTSGGYEQYF.

The rearrangement joins TRBV19 to TRBJ1-4; tentative D call: TRBD1 (6 bases). This CDR3 is 16 amino acids long. Germline lookup yields CDR1 LNHDA and CDR2 SQIVND (reference sequence). V was pared by 6 bases and J by 6 bases, with 20 bases between. The CDR3 region is CASRPQYGGADEKLFF. As DNA, the CDR3 is TGTGCCAGTAGACCCCAGTATGGGGGGGCAGATGAAAAACTGTTTTTT. The full variable domain, its missing parts supplied by reference TRBV19 and TRBJ1-4, is DGGITQSPKYLFRKEGQNVTLSCEQNLNHDAMYWYRQDPGQGLRLIYYSQIVNDFQKGDIAEGYSVSREKKESFPLTVTSAQKNPTAFYLCASRPQYGGADEKLFFGSGTQLSVL.

This clone was seen more than once but under ten times. Other DNA sequences in the sample encode the same CDR3. The chain carries TRBV5-1 and TRBJ1-1, with 8 bases aligning to TRBD1. The germline V gene encodes CDR1 SGHRS and CDR2 YFSETQ. V lost 3 bases and J lost 1; bases outside the gene matches: 2. This CDR3 contains 14 residues. The CDR3 loop is CASSSGQGNTEAFF. CDR3 nucleotides: TGCGCCAGCAGCTCCGGACAGGGGAACACTGAAGCTTTCTTT.

This chain uses TRBV7-6 with TRBJ2-7; 10 nucleotides match TRBD1. The CDR3 extends over 16 amino acids. Germline trimming cut 4 bases from V and 3 bases from J; bases unmatched to any gene: 9. The germline CDR1 and CDR2 sequences are SGHVS and FNYEAQ. The CDR3 bases are TGTGCCAGCAGCTCCAACATGGGACAGGGGAGCTACGAGCAGTACTTC. Protein: CASSSNMGQGSYEQYF.

The chain employs TRBV2 and TRBJ1-1; 7 nucleotides agree with TRBD1. V trimming: 7 bases; J trimming: 0 bases; junction bases outside the gene matches: 11. The germline V gene has CDR1 SNHLY and CDR2 FYNNEI. The length of the CDR3 is 16 residues. CDR3 protein: CASKPGGADLNTEAFF. The DNA for the CDR3 is TGTGCCAGCAAACCAGGGGGAGCCGATCTGAACACTGAAGCTTTCTTT.

The chain combines TRBV28 with TRBJ1-1, with a possible D match to TRBD1 (5 bases). This CDR3 spans 14 amino acids. The V end lost 5 bases, the J end lost 2 bases, and 12 bases lay between the germline ends. Germline lookup yields CDR1 MDHEN and CDR2 SYDVKM. The CDR3 protein is CASSVGGSNTEAFF. DNA of the CDR3: TGTGCCAGCAGTGTCGGGGGAAGCAACACTGAAGCTTTCTTT. Full variable domain (remainder filled in from reference TRBV28 and TRBJ1-1): DVKVTQSSRYLVKRTGEKVFLECVQDMDHENMFWYRQDPGLGLRLIYFSYDVKMKEKGDIPEGYSVSREKKERFSLILESASTNQTSMYLCASSVGGSNTEAFFGQGTRLTVV.